The clone carrying this TCR beta chain has ten or more counts. The data belong to a study of CD8 T cells in ankylosing spondylitis. With 4 bases removed from V and 2 bases from J, the gap between germline ends came to 15 bases. CDR3 length: 14 amino acids. Per germline, CDR1 SQVTM and CDR2 ANQGSEA. TCRdb processed the 5' RACE reads anew with MiXCR; each CDR3 protein has one entry. Counted here are under 55,000 distinct CDR3 sequences, 6% to 7.5% occurring once; the ten biggest clones make up approximately 8.5%. The specimen sequenced was blood, either unsorted or a sorted T cell fraction (not recorded which). The J gene is TRBJ2-7, the V gene TRBV29-1; D may be TRBD1 (5 bases). The receptor was isolated from a female donor with ankylosing spondylitis or in good health (not recorded which). CDR3 in amino acids: CSVVFQGRTYEQYF. The CDR3 nucleotides read TGCAGCGTTGTCTTCCAGGGAAGGACCTACGAGCAGTACTTC.